The 30 T cell receptor beta chains reported below all come from one sample, sequenced in a study of early T cells in non-severe SARS-CoV-2 infection. TCRdb fed the 5' RACE reads into MiXCR, producing one record per CDR3 protein. The table lists 100,000 to 130,000 distinct CDR3 sequences, 9% to 13% of them singletons. Material: whole blood. These receptors were collected from an adult who was a healthcare worker with PCR-confirmed SARS-CoV-2 infection or an uninfected control (not recorded which).

The table lists this clonotype with many counts. The V and J genes are TRBV10-1 and TRBJ1-1; TRBD1 matches 7 bases. Germline assignment: CDR1 WNHNN and CDR2 SYGVQD (reference sequence). CDR3 length: 15 amino acids. After removal of 8 bases from V and 0 bases from J, the junction contained 9 bases not matched to a gene. DNA of the CDR3: TGCGCCAGCCGGGCTGTACAGGGGTTGAACACTGAAGCTTTCTTT. Translated: CASRAVQGLNTEAFF.

This clonotype was observed a few times. The rearrangement uses TRBV29-1 and TRBJ2-7; TRBD2 is a possible D gene (6 bases). Trimming took off 5 bases at V and 0 bases at J, with 11 bases between the two ends. The CDR3 is 13 residues long. Germline V gene sequence: CDR1 SQVTM, CDR2 ANQGSEA. The CDR3 protein is CSVSGGSSYEQYF. CDR3 bases: TGCAGCGTTTCAGGAGGGAGCTCCTACGAGCAGTACTTC.

This clonotype was seen repeatedly, ten times or more. V gene TRBV7-9 combines with J gene TRBJ1-3; possible D gene TRBD1, 6 bases. The CDR3 totals 14 residues. The V end lost 2 bases, the J end lost 6 bases, and 11 bases lay between the germline ends. Germline V gene sequence: CDR1 SEHNR, CDR2 FQNEAQ (reference sequence). CDR3 in amino acids: CASSLRGGENTIYF. The CDR3 region has the DNA TGTGCCAGCAGCTTACGAGGGGGTGAAAACACCATATATTTT. The full variable domain, completed using reference TRBV7-9 and TRBJ1-3, is DTGVSQNPRHKITKRGQNVTFRCDPISEHNRLYWYRQTLGQGPEFLTYFQNEAQLEKSRLLSDRFSAERPKGSFSTLEIQRTEQGDSAMYLCASSLRGGENTIYFGEGSWLTVV.

Only a few counts were recorded for this clonotype. The rearrangement links TRBV12-3 or TRBV12-4 to TRBJ1-5; the D gene is possibly TRBD1 (6 bases). Trimming pared 2 bases from V and 1 base from J, leaving 6 bases between. The CDR3 is 14 amino acids. The CDR3 DNA sequence: TGTGCCAGCAGTTTAAGGGGGAGCAATCAGCCCCAGCATTTT. It codes for CASSLRGSNQPQHF.

J is TRBJ1-2 and V is TRBV4-1, with unresolved D. Germline V gene lookup returns CDR1 MGHRA and CDR2 YSYEKL. CDR3 length: 17 residues. Trimming removed 4 bases from V and 1 base from J, with 19 bases in between. The CDR3 DNA reads as TGCGCCAGCAGCCCGGGTATCGCAGGCTCCTTTAACTATGGCTACACCTTC. Its translation: CASSPGIAGSFNYGYTF.

This clonotype was seen at least ten times. The J gene is TRBJ1-1, the V gene TRBV27; possible D gene TRBD1, 5 bases. V was trimmed by 3 bases and J by 5 bases, leaving 10 bases between them. Germline-derived CDR1 and CDR2 are MNHEY and SMNVEV (reference sequence). The CDR3 length is 13 residues. The CDR3, as DNA: TGTGCCAGCAGTTTCTCCTGGGGGACTGAAGCTTTCTTT. Translating gives CASSFSWGTEAFF.

With regard to this clonotype: A much larger clone differs from this one at a single base, so this may be a read error. The chain joins TRBV3-1 to TRBJ2-7; D is perhaps TRBD1 or TRBD2 (7 bases each). CDR1 and CDR2 from the germline V gene are LGHDT and YNNKEL (reference sequence). The V gene lost 7 bases and the J gene lost 6 bases, with 22 bases spanning the gap. The CDR3 runs to 15 residues. CDR3: CASTTQGEGRGEQYF. For the CDR3, the DNA is TGTGCCAGCACCACCCAGGGGGAGGGCCGGGGCGAGCAGTACTTC.

This clonotype was detected ten times or more. The J gene is TRBJ2-7, the V gene TRBV7-9; D perhaps matches TRBD1 (5 bases). V was clipped by 1 base and J by 6 bases, with 13 bases between them. CDR3 length: 14 residues. Per germline, CDR1 SEHNR and CDR2 FQNEAQ (reference sequence). The CDR3 region is CASSLGGRMGEQYF. The CDR3 bases are TGTGCCAGCAGCTTAGGGGGCCGGATGGGCGAGCAGTACTTC.

In this sample, this clonotype turned up many times. This chain connects TRBV6-5 to TRBJ1-6; perhaps TRBD1 as D (6 bases). V was trimmed by 7 bases and J by 14 bases, leaving 12 bases between them. There are 11 residues in the CDR3. Germline V gene lookup returns CDR1 MNHEY and CDR2 SVGAGI. The CDR3 nucleotides are TGTGCCAGCACCGATGGACAGACCCTCCACTTT. This gives the protein CASTDGQTLHF.

This clonotype was observed many times. V is TRBV14 and J is TRBJ2-3, with 11 nucleotides matching TRBD2. V dropped 6 bases and J dropped 4; count of bases not matched to a gene: 3. The CDR3 consists of 14 residues. CDR1 is SGHDN and CDR2 is FVKESK in the germline V gene. DNA of the CDR3: TGTGCCAGCAGAGCTAGCGGGAGGCCAGATACGCAGTATTTT. Residues: CASRASGRPDTQYF.

This clonotype was seen a few times. V and J are TRBV5-1 and TRBJ2-3; D is ambiguous. Looked up from germline, CDR1 is SGHRS and CDR2 is YFSETQ. Trimming took 3 bases from V and 0 from J, leaving 5 bases between them. This CDR3 has 13 amino acids. The CDR3 protein is CASSSHSTDTQYF. The CDR3 region has the DNA TGCGCCAGCAGCTCCCATAGCACAGATACGCAGTATTTT.

This clonotype occurred many times. The chain is built from TRBV12-3 or TRBV12-4 and TRBJ1-6; TRBD1 matches 8 bases. The length of the CDR3 is 15 residues. V lost 6 bases, J lost 9 bases, and 10 bases stayed unmatched. CDR3 sequence (DNA): TGTGCCAGCAGCCAGGGGACAGGTATACCTTCACCCCTCCACTTT. Translated: CASSQGTGIPSPLHF.

In its sample, this clonotype was seen many times. The rearrangement links TRBV5-6 to TRBJ2-7, with 7 bases identical to TRBD2. V shed 3 bases, J shed 0 bases, and the junction held 9 bases outside the gene matches. This CDR3 comprises 16 residues. Germline V gene lookup returns CDR1 SGHDT and CDR2 YYEEEE. In nucleotides, the CDR3 is TGTGCCAGCAGCTACCCCACAAGCGGGGCCTCCTACGAGCAGTACTTC. It specifies CASSYPTSGASYEQYF.

This clonotype was seen more than once but under ten times. The chain couples TRBV25-1 to TRBJ2-2; TRBD2 is a possible D gene (5 bases). The germline V and J ends were trimmed by 5 bases and 5 bases, with 12 bases remaining between them. Germline V gene sequence: CDR1 MGHDK, CDR2 SYGVNS. The CDR3 is made up of 14 amino acids. The CDR3 region is CASSKASGTGELFF. CDR3 nucleotide sequence: TGTGCCAGCAGTAAAGCGTCGGGGACCGGGGAGCTGTTTTTT.

Only a few counts were recorded for this clonotype. V is TRBV6-1 and J is TRBJ2-5; D is unresolved. This CDR3 has 15 amino acids. Per germline, CDR1 MNHNS and CDR2 SASEGT. V shed 0 bases and J shed 3 bases, with 11 bases lying between them. The CDR3 region is CASSEASYEEETQYF. CDR3 bases: TGTGCCAGCAGTGAAGCCTCATATGAGGAAGAGACCCAGTACTTC.

This clonotype was recorded a few times. The chain couples TRBV6-2 or TRBV6-3 to TRBJ2-7; D is uncertain. V was trimmed by 4 bases and J by 6 bases, leaving 10 bases between them. Germline loops: CDR1 MNHEY, CDR2 SVGEGT. CDR3 length: 12 residues. The CDR3 DNA reads as TGTGCCAGCAGTTGGTATTACAGCGAGCAGTACTTC. Its translation is CASSWYYSEQYF.

This chain uses TRBV4-2 with TRBJ1-4; D ambiguous. This CDR3 spans 17 amino acids. With 1 base removed from V and 0 bases from J, the gap between germline ends came to 12 bases. Germline-derived CDR1 and CDR2 are LGHNA and YNFKEQ. Written as DNA, the CDR3 is TGTGCCAGCAGCCAAGCGGGGAGTGATGCAACTAATGAAAAACTGTTTTTT. This codes for CASSQAGSDATNEKLFF.

This clonotype has a handful of counts. This chain links TRBV7-2 with TRBJ2-3, with D possibly being TRBD2 (6 bases). V was clipped by 5 bases and J by 0 bases, with 18 bases between them. CDR3 length: 17 amino acids. Germline CDR1 reads SGHTA; CDR2 reads FQGNSA. CDR3 nucleotide sequence: TGTGCCAGCAGCCATCTCTTAGCGGTATCTAGCACAGATACGCAGTATTTT. This encodes CASSHLLAVSSTDTQYF.

This clonotype was seen many times. The genes are TRBV27 and TRBJ1-1; D gene uncertain. The V gene's germline CDR1 is MNHEY and CDR2 SMNVEV (reference sequence). The ends were cut back, 4 bases at V and 8 bases at J, with 11 bases in the middle. The length of the CDR3 is 12 residues. The DNA for the CDR3 is TGTGCCAGCAGTTCCAAGGCCGCCGAAGCTTTCTTT. Translation: CASSSKAAEAFF.

This clonotype was recorded at least ten times. The CDR3 DNA sequence: TGTGCCGCCTCCGGGACAGGAGGTTCACCCCTCCACTTT. Protein sequence: CAASGTGGSPLHF. The chain employs TRBV6-5 and TRBJ1-6; 8 positions agree with TRBD1. Germline CDR1 MNHEY, CDR2 SVGAGI. Trimming removed 11 bases from V and 9 bases from J; junction bases left unmatched: 9. The CDR3 is made up of 13 amino acids.

This clonotype was observed a handful of times. The chain combines TRBV29-1 with TRBJ1-1; D not certain. CDR1 is SQVTM and CDR2 is ANQGSEA in the germline V gene. Trimming removed 3 bases at V and 4 bases at J, with 6 bases between. The CDR3 runs 11 residues. The CDR3 coding sequence is TGCAGCGTTGATGGCAGCACTGAAGCTTTCTTT. Its translation is CSVDGSTEAFF.

The CDR3 DNA sequence: TGTGCCAGCAGTCTCTTTTTTTCCGGGACAGGGGTGGATCATGGCTACACCTTC. This translates into CASSLFFSGTGVDHGYTF. The chain has TRBV6-6 and TRBJ1-2; 10 bases fit TRBD1. In germline, CDR1 is MNHNY, CDR2 SVGAGI (reference sequence). With 5 bases clipped from V and 6 bases from J, the junction kept 18 bases outside the gene matches. This CDR3 has 18 residues.

The chain employs TRBV6-5 and TRBJ2-7, with 9 positions matching TRBD2. This CDR3 comprises 14 residues. Germline CDR1 reads MNHEY; CDR2 reads SVGAGI. Trimming took 4 bases from V and 5 from J; bases not matched to a gene: 6. In DNA, the CDR3 is TGTGCCAGCAGTTGGCTAGCGGGGTTAAACGAGCAGTACTTC. Protein: CASSWLAGLNEQYF.

This chain joins TRBV11-2 and TRBJ2-3; perhaps D is TRBD1 or TRBD2 (5 bases each). The CDR3 runs to 15 residues. V gave up 4 bases and J gave up 2 bases, with 13 bases separating them. Germline loops: CDR1 SGHAT, CDR2 FQNNGV. The DNA of the CDR3 is TGTGCCAGCAGCTCGTCGACAGCGGCCACAGATACGCAGTATTTT. Amino acids: CASSSSTAATDTQYF.

This clonotype was found many times. The chain's CDR3 is CSAQGGRVDNEQFF. The CDR3 DNA sequence: TGCAGCGCCCAAGGAGGTAGAGTGGACAATGAGCAGTTCTTC. The V and J genes are TRBV29-1 and TRBJ2-1; tentative D call: TRBD2 (5 bases). The CDR3 covers 14 residues. Trimming shortened V by 7 bases and J by 5 bases, and 18 bases separated the two germline ends. Germline V gene sequence: CDR1 SQVTM, CDR2 ANQGSEA.

This clonotype has a count of ten or more. V is TRBV7-3 and J is TRBJ1-1; the D gene is possibly TRBD1 (6 bases). In germline, CDR1 is SGHTA, CDR2 FQGTGA. The V end lost 4 bases, the J end lost 4 bases, and 13 bases lay between the germline ends. The CDR3 consists of 14 residues. CDR3 region: CASSSAAGATEAFF. The CDR3 coding sequence is TGTGCCAGCAGCTCGGCGGCAGGGGCCACTGAAGCTTTCTTT.

This clonotype was seen many times. This chain joins TRBV29-1 and TRBJ2-2, with D perhaps matching TRBD2 (7 bases). V lost 6 bases to trimming and J lost 0 bases, with 17 bases between them. This CDR3 is built from 16 residues. Germline V gives CDR1 SQVTM, CDR2 ANQGSEA. CDR3 nucleotide sequence: TGCAGCGTCGCTGCCGGCGGGGGCACGAACACCGGGGAGCTGTTTTTT. It specifies CSVAAGGGTNTGELFF.

This clonotype was observed at least ten times. The CDR3 spells CASRKDTNQPQHF. The CDR3 bases are TGCGCCAGCAGGAAGGACACCAATCAGCCCCAGCATTTT. This rearrangement joins TRBV5-1 to TRBJ1-5, with D possibly matching TRBD1 (5 bases). CDR3 length equals 13 residues. Germline values: CDR1 SGHRS, CDR2 YFSETQ. Trimming left V 5 bases short and J 3 bases short, with 9 bases between.

This clonotype was observed a few times. The chain employs TRBV10-3 and TRBJ2-7; D possibly matches TRBD1 or TRBD2 (5 bases each). Per germline, CDR1 ENHRY and CDR2 SYGVKD. This CDR3 region has 15 residues. V gave up 0 bases and J gave up 6 bases, with 15 bases separating them. CDR3 bases: TGTGCCATCAGTGAGTCGAGGGACGGGTGGGGCGAGCAGTACTTC. It yields the protein CAISESRDGWGEQYF.

This clonotype has a handful of counts. V is TRBV27 and J is TRBJ2-2, with D hard to call. Trimming pared 3 bases from V and 5 bases from J, leaving 4 bases between. CDR1 is MNHEY and CDR2 is SMNVEV in the germline V gene (reference sequence). This CDR3 contains 12 residues. CDR3: CASSFLTGELFF. The CDR3 DNA reads as TGTGCCAGCAGTTTCCTAACCGGGGAGCTGTTTTTT.